The 30 T cell receptor beta chains presented below share a single source sample, sequenced in a study of CD8+ T cells in alopecia areata. Extracted RNA was reverse transcribed into cDNA, the sequencing template. TCRdb's copy holds only in-frame clones and misses some; the assay was immunoSEQ multiplex PCR. The sample consists of approximately 150,000 clones, roughly 50% of them appearing once. Sequencing used CD4+ T cells sorted from blood. The receptors were sampled from a human donor in good health.

The sample holds a few counts of this clone. The genes are TRBV7-9 and TRBJ1-1; no reliable D call. Per the germline V gene, CDR1 is SEHNR and CDR2 is FQNEAQ (reference sequence). V dropped 5 bases and J dropped 2 bases, with 12 bases sitting between them. CDR3 length equals 14 residues. The CDR3 reads CASSLESSNTEAFF. DNA of the CDR3: TGTGCCAGCAGCCTCGAGTCTAGCAACACTGAAGCTTTCTTT.

V usage is TRBV7-9 and J usage is TRBJ2-1, with 10 bases identical to TRBD2. CDR1 is SEHNR and CDR2 is FQNEAQ in the germline V gene (reference sequence). CDR3 length: 15 amino acids. After removal of 4 bases from V and 8 bases from J, the junction contained 8 bases not matched to a gene. CDR3 nucleotides: TGTGCCAGCAGCTCCAGCGGGAGGGCCGTAGATGAGCAGTTCTTC. This translates into CASSSSGRAVDEQFF.

V and J are TRBV4-2 and TRBJ2-5, with D hard to call. Germline loops: CDR1 LGHNA, CDR2 YNFKEQ. V was cut by 0 bases and J by 7 bases, with 9 bases left in between. The CDR3 length is 13 residues. The CDR3 loop reads CASSQEGAGTQYF. In DNA, the CDR3 is TGTGCCAGCAGCCAAGAAGGCGCTGGGACCCAGTACTTC.

As concerns this clone: The identical CDR3 is also encoded by other nucleotide sequences in the sample. This chain uses TRBV4-2 with TRBJ2-1; 9 bases line up with TRBD2. Germline loops: CDR1 LGHNA, CDR2 YNFKEQ. This CDR3 has 14 amino acids. The J segment lost 5 bases and the V segment lost 4 bases, leaving 3 bases of the junction unmatched. The CDR3 sequence is CASSPGLANNEQFF. The DNA of the CDR3 is TGTGCCAGCAGCCCGGGACTAGCCAACAATGAGCAGTTCTTC.

This chain links TRBV5-1 with TRBJ2-1, with 11 bases matching TRBD1. Germline V gene lookup returns CDR1 SGHRS and CDR2 YFSETQ. The CDR3 totals 19 residues. V was pared by 2 bases and J by 5 bases, with 15 bases of the junction left unmatched. The CDR3: CASSFPDRGPGLANNEQFF. The CDR3 DNA is TGCGCCAGCAGCTTTCCGGACAGGGGGCCCGGACTAGCCAACAATGAGCAGTTCTTC.

The chain combines TRBV5-4 with TRBJ2-4; no definite D call. Germline V CDR1 and CDR2: SGHNT, YYREEE (reference sequence). This CDR3 is 14 amino acids long. Trimming took off 0 bases at V and 6 bases at J, with 10 bases between the two ends. In DNA, the CDR3 is TGTGCCAGCAGCTTGGCCGCGACGATAAACATTCAGTACTTC. This translates into CASSLAATINIQYF.

The table lists this clone with a count of one. The J gene is TRBJ2-7, the V gene TRBV6-5; no clear D. Germline V CDR1 and CDR2: MNHEY, SVGAGI. V lost 7 bases, J lost 0 bases, and 7 bases lay in between. This CDR3 region has 12 residues. The CDR3 bases are TGTGCCAGCACCTCTTCCTCCTACGAGCAGTACTTC. It codes for CASTSSSYEQYF.

The chain carries TRBV5-6 and TRBJ2-5; D perhaps matches TRBD1 (6 bases). The ends were cut back, 6 bases at V and 5 bases at J, with 14 bases in the middle. The CDR3 totals 13 residues. In germline, CDR1 is SGHDT, CDR2 YYEEEE. CDR3 in amino acids: CASNPQGRETQYF. CDR3 bases: TGTGCCAGCAACCCACAGGGACGGGAGACCCAGTACTTC.

The chain carries TRBV27 and TRBJ1-2; 8 bases agree with TRBD1. There are 15 residues in the CDR3. Unmatched junction bases numbered 6, after V lost 5 bases and J lost 1 base. Germline V gene sequence: CDR1 MNHEY, CDR2 SMNVEV (reference sequence). The CDR3: CASSPRTGFNYGYTF. The CDR3 region has the DNA TGTGCCAGCAGTCCCCGGACAGGGTTTAACTATGGCTACACCTTC.

The rearrangement links TRBV5-6 to TRBJ2-5; no reliable D call. Germline-derived CDR1 and CDR2 are SGHDT and YYEEEE. CDR3 size: 16 residues. V was cut by 0 bases and J by 1 base, with 13 bases left in between. The CDR3 nucleotides are TGTGCCAGCAGCTTGGTCTTGGGCGGATCCCAAGAGACCCAGTACTTC. Its protein product is CASSLVLGGSQETQYF.

V and J are TRBV7-9 and TRBJ1-1; D is perhaps TRBD1 (6 bases). In germline, CDR1 is SEHNR, CDR2 FQNEAQ (reference sequence). This CDR3 region has 15 residues. Trimming took off 3 bases at V and 5 bases at J, with 16 bases between the two ends. The CDR3 nucleotides are TGTGCCAGCAGCTTCCCCGCAGGGGTTGGGACTGAAGCTTTCTTT. It specifies CASSFPAGVGTEAFF. The full variable domain, completed using reference TRBV7-9 and TRBJ1-1, is DTGVSQNPRHKITKRGQNVTFRCDPISEHNRLYWYRQTLGQGPEFLTYFQNEAQLEKSRLLSDRFSAERPKGSFSTLEIQRTEQGDSAMYLCASSFPAGVGTEAFFGQGTRLTVV.

V is TRBV19 and J is TRBJ1-2; 7 bases are a match to TRBD1. The J segment lost 6 bases and the V segment lost 5 bases, leaving 9 bases of the junction unmatched. The germline V gene encodes CDR1 LNHDA and CDR2 SQIVND (reference sequence). The CDR3 has 14 residues. The CDR3 nucleotides are TGTGCCAGTAGTCGACAGACAGGGAGTAATGGCTACACCTTC. Translation: CASSRQTGSNGYTF.

There are a few counts of this clone. The rearrangement links TRBV5-1 to TRBJ2-7; D unclear. Trimming removed 5 bases from V and 2 bases from J, with 11 bases in between. The CDR3 sequence is 13 residues long. Germline values: CDR1 SGHRS, CDR2 YFSETQ. The CDR3 DNA is TGCGCCAGCAGTAACTCGGTGACCTACGAGCAGTACTTC. Translating gives CASSNSVTYEQYF.

The chain employs TRBV21-1 and TRBJ2-4; the table's D call TRBD1 went unverified against the DNA. TRBV21-1 is a documented pseudogene. This CDR3 spans 12 amino acids. The CDR3 region is CASTPTPDIQYF. The CDR3 DNA sequence: TGTGCCAGCACCCCAACACCAGACATTCAGTACTTC.

This clone came up a few times. V is TRBV2 and J is TRBJ2-5; TRBD1 agrees at 9 bases. J gave up 3 bases and V 6 bases, and 2 bases lay outside the gene matches. This CDR3 is built from 13 residues. Germline loops: CDR1 SNHLY, CDR2 FYNNEI. The CDR3 DNA is TGTGCCAGCAGACGGGACAGGGAAGAGACCCAGTACTTC. It is translated as CASRRDREETQYF.

In its sample, this clone was seen a few times. V usage is TRBV23-1 and J usage is TRBJ2-5; D may be TRBD1 or TRBD2 (5 bases each). TRBV23-1 is recorded as an ORF, its role being uncertain. V was trimmed by 11 bases and J by 7 bases, leaving 23 bases between them. This CDR3 is built from 14 residues. The CDR3 loop reads CAGRGTVSMGTQYF. The CDR3 DNA follows: TGCGCCGGCCGGGGCACCGTTTCCATGGGGACCCAGTACTTC.

The genes are TRBV15 and TRBJ2-3, with 9 bases identical to TRBD1. V lost 1 base and J lost 3; bases outside the gene matches: 8. CDR1 is LNHNV, CDR2 YYDKDF, per germline (reference sequence). The CDR3 has 17 residues. CDR3: CATSRAGTGSRTDTQYF. DNA for the CDR3: TGTGCCACCAGCAGAGCCGGGACAGGGAGTAGAACAGATACGCAGTATTTT.

V gene TRBV29-1 combines with J gene TRBJ2-3, with D possibly TRBD1 on 6 matching bases. The CDR3 spans 13 residues. The V gene's germline CDR1 is SQVTM and CDR2 ANQGSEA. The ends were cut back, 4 bases at V and 3 bases at J, with 11 bases in the middle. CDR3 in DNA: TGCAGCGTTGGAGGGGGTCGGACAGATACGCAGTATTTT. Encoded protein: CSVGGGRTDTQYF.

In regard to this clone: No conserved phenylalanine or tryptophan ends this CDR3, so it is likely a read error. This CDR3 reads CASSLAGSTDTQYL. CDR3 nucleotides: TGTGCCAGCAGCTTGGCGGGGTCCACAGATACGCAGTATCTT. This chain connects TRBV7-3 to TRBJ2-3, with a possible D match to TRBD2 (6 bases). The CDR3 contains 14 residues. V was clipped by 3 bases and J by 2 bases, with 9 bases between them. Germline CDR1 reads SGHTA; CDR2 reads FQGTGA.

The V call is TRBV29-1, the J call TRBJ1-4; 9 nucleotides agree with TRBD1. This CDR3 is 14 amino acids long. The J segment lost 8 bases and the V segment lost 3 bases, leaving 7 bases of the junction unmatched. Germline V lookup: CDR1 SQVTM, CDR2 ANQGSEA. The CDR3 bases are TGCAGCGTTGAGGACCGGGACAGGGCCGAAAAACTGTTTTTT. It encodes CSVEDRDRAEKLFF.

The chain combines TRBV5-1 with TRBJ2-5; D remains ambiguous. Trimming removed 0 bases from V and 5 bases from J, with 5 bases in between. The CDR3 contains 12 residues. Germline loops: CDR1 SGHRS, CDR2 YFSETQ. CDR3 DNA sequence: TGCGCCAGCAGCTTGGCCCGGGAGACCCAGTACTTC. This gives the protein CASSLARETQYF.

A note on this clone: The junction departs from the called germline gene at one end, perhaps through a read error. The chain joins TRBV7-7 to TRBJ2-1, with D possibly being TRBD1 or TRBD2 (5 bases each). The CDR3 has 13 residues. Germline CDR1 is SSHAT and CDR2 is FNYEAQ (reference sequence). The CDR3 protein is CASSLAGGNEQFF. The CDR3 nucleotides read TGTGCTAGCAGCTTAGCTGGGGGCAATGAGCAGTTCTTC.

This clone has just a few counts. The genes are TRBV25-1 and TRBJ2-7, with 11 bases that match TRBD2. Germline lookup yields CDR1 MGHDK and CDR2 SYGVNS. There are 15 residues in the CDR3. Unmatched junction bases numbered 7, after V lost 5 bases and J lost 4 bases. DNA for the CDR3: TGTGCCAGCAGTCCTCCTAGCGGGAGGCTGTACGAGCAGTACTTC. This translates into CASSPPSGRLYEQYF.

The chain links TRBV11-3 to TRBJ2-7; D remains unclear. The CDR3 covers 13 residues. V dropped 0 bases and J dropped 6 bases, with 9 bases sitting between them. Germline V gene data show CDR1 as SGHNT and CDR2 as YENEEA. The CDR3 DNA sequence: TGTGCCAGCAGCTTAGACGCCTCGCTCGAGCAGTACTTC. Translating gives CASSLDASLEQYF.

This clone appeared a few times. The rearrangement joins TRBV5-4 to TRBJ2-2; D may match TRBD1 or TRBD2 (5 bases each). CDR3 length equals 14 residues. Germline V gene lookup returns CDR1 SGHNT and CDR2 YYREEE (reference sequence). Trimming took off 4 bases at V and 2 bases at J, with 9 bases between the two ends. In DNA form, the CDR3 reads TGTGCCAGCAGCGAGGGGTACAACACCGGGGAGCTGTTTTTT. Amino acid sequence: CASSEGYNTGELFF.

In its sample, this clone was seen a few times. The chain couples TRBV30 to TRBJ2-2; possibly TRBD1 or TRBD2 for D (6 bases each). The CDR3 has 14 amino acids. V gave up 0 bases and J gave up 5 bases, with 10 bases separating them. Per the germline V gene, CDR1 is GTSNPN and CDR2 is SVGIG (reference sequence). The CDR3 DNA reads TGTGCCTGGAGTGTACGAGGGGGGACCGGGGAGCTGTTTTTT. Residues: CAWSVRGGTGELFF.

This clone was found once. This chain joins TRBV29-1 and TRBJ2-2; D is unclear. V was shortened by 7 bases and J by 7 bases, with 13 bases between the two germline ends. CDR1 is SQVTM, CDR2 ANQGSEA, per germline. The CDR3 sequence is 12 residues long. CDR3 residues: CSALRLDGELFF. The CDR3 DNA reads TGCAGCGCTCTCCGATTGGACGGGGAGCTGTTTTTT.

The chain links TRBV25-1 to TRBJ2-1; no clear D gene. The V gene lost 4 bases and the J gene lost 6 bases, with 4 bases spanning the gap. The length of the CDR3 is 11 residues. CDR1 and CDR2 from the germline V gene are MGHDK and SYGVNS. CDR3 region: CASSGVNEQFF. The DNA for the CDR3 is TGTGCCAGCAGTGGCGTCAATGAGCAGTTCTTC.

This clone came up a few times. This chain links TRBV7-9 with TRBJ1-4, with 8 bases matching TRBD1. The CDR3 length is 16 residues. Trimming cost V 5 bases and J 0 bases; bases outside gene matches: 5. From germline, CDR1 is SEHNR and CDR2 FQNEAQ (reference sequence). Here the CDR3 DNA reads TGTGCCAGCAGCACCGGGACAGGTGCAACTAATGAAAAACTGTTTTTT. It encodes CASSTGTGATNEKLFF.

The V gene is TRBV28, the J gene TRBJ1-3; 7 bases are a match to TRBD1. CDR3 length equals 16 residues. V dropped 8 bases and J dropped 2; count of bases not matched to a gene: 12. CDR1 and CDR2 from the germline V gene are MDHEN and SYDVKM. In DNA, the CDR3 is TGTGCCAGCGGCCGCGGGACAGTTCTAACTGGAAACACCATATATTTT. As protein: CASGRGTVLTGNTIYF.